This T cell receptor (beta chain) was obtained from a study of blood T cells in healthy people across ages. Findings and caveats of the study: The study found TCR beta diversity correlated strongly with naive T cell percentage. Per-million-T-cell TCR beta diversity fell roughly linearly with age.

Isolated per sample were at least 7 million PBMCs. A second PCR of about 6 to 12 cycles used a sample-barcoded 5' primer and a J-beta primer mix. TCRdb reprocessed the 5' RACE reads with MiXCR, giving one entry per CDR3 protein. Of around 1.5 million distinct CDR3 sequences in the sample, roughly 40% are singletons; the top ten hold 6.5% to 10%. V gave up 0 bases and J gave up 2 bases, with 12 bases separating them. This CDR3 contains 15 residues. CDR1 is DFQATT, CDR2 SNEGSKA, per germline (reference sequence). To note about this clonotype: Its antigen is unidentified.

This TCR came from a woman between 18 and 29 years old in good health. The rearrangement links TRBV20-1 to TRBJ2-3; D is unresolved. Sequencing was done on a sample of blood. CDR3 loop: CSAREGYEPTDTQYF. CDR3 in DNA: TGCAGTGCTAGAGAGGGTTATGAGCCCACAGATACGCAGTATTTT.